Presented here are 23 T cell receptor beta chains from one specimen sequenced in a study of shared clonotypes between healthy human individuals. The data were produced by immunoSEQ multiplex PCR, yet TCRdb's version contains in-frame clones alone and is incomplete. The table records 490,000 or so clones, over 60% of them present only once. Sequenced sample: PBMCs. These TCRs come from a woman aged 40-49 years in good health. Some clones in this sample may be carry-over from other donors' samples.

The chain carries TRBV28 and TRBJ1-2, with unresolved D. CDR1 and CDR2 from the germline V gene are MDHEN and SYDVKM. The CDR3 is made up of 13 amino acids. The V gene lost 7 bases and the J gene lost 3 bases, with 12 bases spanning the gap. Here the CDR3 DNA reads TGTGCCAGCACAATGGGTGTTGACTATGGCTACACCTTC. This encodes CASTMGVDYGYTF.

J is TRBJ2-7 and V is TRBV6-1; a weak D match, TRBD2 (7 bases). Germline V gene data show CDR1 as MNHNS and CDR2 as SASEGT. CDR3 length: 15 amino acids. The V end was cut by 2 bases, the J end by 7 bases, with 18 bases between. This chain's CDR3 is CASSESAGAQGEQYF. The CDR3 coding sequence is TGTGCCAGCAGTGAAAGCGCGGGAGCTCAGGGGGAGCAGTACTTC.

V and J are TRBV29-1 and TRBJ2-3; 10 bases are a match to TRBD2. Germline values: CDR1 SQVTM, CDR2 ANQGSEA. V shed 6 bases, J shed 4 bases, and the junction held 10 bases outside the gene matches. The CDR3 sequence is 15 residues long. This chain's CDR3 is CSVPPSGRVSDTQYF. In nucleotides, the CDR3 is TGCAGCGTGCCCCCTAGCGGGAGAGTATCAGATACGCAGTATTTT.

The V call is TRBV4-3, the J call TRBJ1-1, with TRBD1 identical over 7 bases. V shed 5 bases and J 10 bases; nucleotides not matched to a gene: 19. Germline V gene lookup returns CDR1 LGHNA and CDR2 YSLEER. The CDR3 spans 16 residues. For the CDR3, the DNA is TGCGCCAGCAGCGAGTGGACAGGCGCGTCAGTCCAGGGAGCTTTCTTT. It codes for CASSEWTGASVQGAFF.

The V and J genes are TRBV4-1 and TRBJ1-1, with D unresolved. CDR3 size: 15 residues. V was pared by 5 bases and J by 1 base, with 14 bases between. In germline, CDR1 is MGHRA, CDR2 YSYEKL. CDR3 residues: CASSAPARGNTEAFF. In DNA, the CDR3 is TGCGCCAGCAGCGCGCCGGCCCGTGGGAACACTGAAGCTTTCTTT.

This clone was counted many times. The chain combines TRBV10-3 with TRBJ1-5; no clear D. The germline V and J ends were trimmed by 3 bases and 5 bases, with 8 bases remaining between them. The CDR3 extends over 13 amino acids. Germline values: CDR1 ENHRY, CDR2 SYGVKD. CDR3 nucleotide sequence: TGTGCCATCAGTGAAAGCAACGATCAGCCCCAGCATTTT. Its translation: CAISESNDQPQHF.

The V gene is TRBV25-1, the J gene TRBJ2-7; D is ambiguous. This CDR3 contains 13 residues. The germline CDR1 and CDR2 sequences are MGHDK and SYGVNS. V lost 3 bases to trimming and J lost 1 base, with 7 bases between them. The CDR3 bases are TGTGCCAGCAGTGACAGGAGATCCTACGAGCAGTACTTC. It encodes CASSDRRSYEQYF.

The sample holds many counts of this clone. The V gene is TRBV4-1, the J gene TRBJ2-5; D perhaps matches TRBD1 (6 bases). The CDR3 sequence is 15 residues long. The germline V and J ends were trimmed by 3 bases and 0 bases, with 11 bases remaining between them. The germline gives CDR1 MGHRA, CDR2 YSYEKL. In DNA form, the CDR3 reads TGCGCCAGCAGCCATTACGGACAGAACCAAGAGACCCAGTACTTC. Its translation is CASSHYGQNQETQYF.

The chain links TRBV21-1 to TRBJ1-3; the table's D call, TRBD1, has no DNA check behind it. TRBV21-1 is flagged as a pseudogene. CDR3 size: 15 residues. The CDR3 loop is CASRRQGTSGNTIYF. CDR3 bases: TGTGCCAGCAGGAGACAGGGTACCTCTGGAAACACCATATATTTT.

This clone was recorded only once. This chain joins TRBV5-1 and TRBJ2-3; 14 bases match TRBD2. The CDR3 loop spans 17 amino acids. Germline V gene sequence: CDR1 SGHRS, CDR2 YFSETQ. V trimming: 4 bases; J trimming: 2 bases; junction bases outside the gene matches: 6. CDR3 DNA: TGCGCCAGCAGCGAAGGGACTAGCGGGAGCACCACAGATACGCAGTATTTT. Encoded protein: CASSEGTSGSTTDTQYF. Full variable domain (remainder filled in from reference TRBV5-1 and TRBJ2-3): KAGVTQTPRYLIKTRGQQVTLSCSPISGHRSVSWYQQTPGQGLQFLFEYFSETQRNKGNFPGRFSGRQFSNSRSEMNVSTLELGDSALYLCASSEGTSGSTTDTQYFGPGTRLTVL.

In the case of this clone: This CDR3 is also generated by other DNA sequences in the sample. The J gene is TRBJ2-3, the V gene TRBV5-1, with TRBD1 identical over 7 bases. The CDR3 runs 14 residues. CDR1 is SGHRS, CDR2 YFSETQ, per germline. V lost 1 base to trimming and J lost 4 bases; unmatched junction nucleotides: 3. CDR3 sequence (DNA): TGCGCCAGCAGCTTGACAGGGGCGGCAGATACGCAGTATTTT. This encodes CASSLTGAADTQYF.

The genes are TRBV7-3 and TRBJ2-3; tentative D call: TRBD2 (5 bases). CDR1 and CDR2 (germline): SGHTA, FQGTGA. The CDR3 contains 13 residues. V was cut by 4 bases and J by 5 bases, with 10 bases left in between. CDR3 protein: CASSSGSGDTQYF. Here the CDR3 DNA reads TGTGCCAGCAGCTCGGGGTCTGGAGATACGCAGTATTTT.

This chain uses TRBV28 with TRBJ1-1; possibly TRBD1 for D (6 bases). The CDR3 is 14 residues long. From germline, CDR1 is MDHEN and CDR2 SYDVKM. V was trimmed by 5 bases and J by 5 bases, leaving 15 bases between them. The CDR3 protein is CASSTTGRRTEAFF. In nucleotides, the CDR3 is TGTGCCAGCAGTACTACAGGGCGACGAACTGAAGCTTTCTTT.

This chain joins TRBV18 and TRBJ2-7, with TRBD2 identical over 8 bases. This CDR3 is 17 amino acids long. V lost 0 bases to trimming and J lost 3 bases; unmatched junction nucleotides: 10. Per the germline V gene, CDR1 is KGHSH and CDR2 is LQKENI. Here the CDR3 DNA reads TGTGCCAGCTCACCACCGACGTGGACTAGCCGAAGCTACGAGCAGTACTTC. It yields the protein CASSPPTWTSRSYEQYF.

The J gene is TRBJ2-3, the V gene TRBV5-1; 8 bases align to TRBD2. The germline CDR1 and CDR2 sequences are SGHRS and YFSETQ. The CDR3 sequence is 15 residues long. V trimming: 5 bases; J trimming: 3 bases; junction bases outside the gene matches: 8. The DNA for the CDR3 is TGCGCCAGCAGGTTTTCCGGGAGGGCTACAGATACGCAGTATTTT. Translation: CASRFSGRATDTQYF.

This clone was picked up many times. The chain has TRBV6-1 and TRBJ2-1; D is unclear. There are 13 residues in the CDR3. Per the germline V gene, CDR1 is MNHNS and CDR2 is SASEGT. With 4 bases removed from V and 5 bases from J, the gap between germline ends came to 9 bases. The CDR3: CASSAEHHNEQFF. The CDR3 bases are TGTGCCAGCAGTGCAGAGCACCACAATGAGCAGTTCTTC.

The chain is built from TRBV28 and TRBJ2-3; tentatively, D is TRBD2 (6 bases). Germline V gene sequence: CDR1 MDHEN, CDR2 SYDVKM. The V end lost 10 bases, the J end lost 2 bases, and 13 bases lay between the germline ends. The CDR3 spans 13 residues. The CDR3 DNA sequence: TGTGCCACGGGGGTGGGAAACACAGATACGCAGTATTTT. Protein product: CATGVGNTDTQYF.

J is TRBJ1-3 and V is TRBV7-9, with unresolved D. Per germline, CDR1 SEHNR and CDR2 FQNEAQ (reference sequence). The V end lost 5 bases, the J end lost 0 bases, and 11 bases lay between the germline ends. The CDR3 spans 15 residues. The CDR3 sequence: CASSPPGISGNTIYF. In DNA form, the CDR3 reads TGTGCCAGCAGCCCACCTGGGATCTCTGGAAACACCATATATTTT.

The rearrangement links TRBV5-4 to TRBJ2-1, with 9 bases aligning to TRBD1. CDR1 is SGHNT and CDR2 is YYREEE in the germline V gene (reference sequence). V lost 2 bases to trimming and J lost 6 bases; unmatched junction nucleotides: 6. The CDR3 is made up of 15 amino acids. CDR3 residues: CASSFNRGRTNEQFF. The CDR3 coding sequence is TGTGCCAGCAGCTTTAACAGGGGGCGTACCAATGAGCAGTTCTTC.

V is TRBV6-6 and J is TRBJ2-3; 8 bases align to TRBD2. Germline values: CDR1 MNHNY, CDR2 SVGAGI (reference sequence). This CDR3 region has 16 residues. J lost 3 bases, V lost 2 bases, and 7 bases had no gene match. In nucleotides, the CDR3 is TGTGCCAGCAGTTACCGGGGGGGCGGGAGTACAGATACGCAGTATTTT. Its protein product is CASSYRGGGSTDTQYF.

The V gene is TRBV7-7, the J gene TRBJ2-5, with 12 nucleotides matching TRBD2. With the DNA end fitting TRBJ2-7 better, the J assignment may be wrong. The V gene's germline CDR1 is SSHAT and CDR2 FNYEAQ (reference sequence). CDR3 length: 15 amino acids. CDR3 sequence: CASSSLAGGAYEQYF. For the CDR3, the DNA is TGTGCCAGCAGCTCCCTAGCGGGAGGGGCCTACGAGCAGTACTTC.

This clone was seen a few times. This chain connects TRBV9 to TRBJ2-7; D is ambiguous. Germline-derived CDR1 and CDR2 are SGDLS and YYNGEE. This CDR3 is 15 amino acids long. The germline V and J ends were trimmed by 0 bases and 2 bases, with 12 bases remaining between them. The CDR3 sequence: CASSVGAALTYEQYF. As DNA, the CDR3 is TGTGCCAGCAGCGTAGGAGCAGCGTTGACCTACGAGCAGTACTTC.

Details on this clone: This same CDR3 is encoded by further DNA sequences in the sample. V and J are TRBV30 and TRBJ2-3; tentative D call: TRBD1 (5 bases). Trimming took 0 bases from V and 0 from J, leaving 25 bases between them. CDR1 is GTSNPN and CDR2 is SVGIG in the germline V gene (reference sequence). The CDR3 is 20 residues long. CDR3: CAWSVPQGWRFGSSTDTQYF. CDR3 in DNA: TGTGCCTGGAGTGTACCGCAGGGATGGCGTTTTGGGTCTAGCACAGATACGCAGTATTTT.